This is a list of T cell receptor beta chains from one sample in a study of OX40 agonist ivuxolimab in advanced cancers. Generated by immunoSEQ multiplex PCR, the TCRdb table keeps only in-frame clones and is missing some. The sample consists of about 50,000 clones, around 90% of them appearing once. The sequences come from CD4+ or CD8+ T cells sorted from blood, collected in a trial of the OX40 agonist ivuxolimab. All receptors come from an adult with an advanced solid tumor such as melanoma, head and neck, liver or kidney cancer. Each CDR3 is given with its conserved first and last residue. A D gene is named only where the DNA matches it firmly. Where a row states a size, it is once, few, many or the class of an expanded clone; other rows omit it.

J gene | D gene | clone size | V gene | CDR3 protein | CDR3 DNA
TRBJ2-1 | NA | NA | TRBV4-1 | CASSPGGVPGWDEQFF | TGCGCCAGCAGCCCAGGGGGGGTGCCGGGCTGGGATGAGCAGTTCTTC
TRBJ2-1 | NA | NA | TRBV4-3 | CASSQDHGSYNEQFF | TGCGCCAGCAGCCAAGATCATGGGTCCTACAATGAGCAGTTCTTC
TRBJ2-1 | NA | NA | TRBV6-5 | CASSYSGNEQFF | TGTGCCAGCAGTTACTCCGGCAATGAGCAGTTCTTC
TRBJ1-6 | NA | NA | TRBV6-5 | CASSPTGLSSPLHF | TGTGCCAGCAGTCCCACAGGGTTGAGTTCACCCCTCCACTTT
TRBJ2-1 | TRBD2 | NA | TRBV5-1 | CASSLAPGGLNEQFF | TGCGCCAGCAGCTTGGCCCCGGGGGGGCTCAATGAGCAGTTCTTC
TRBJ1-5 | NA | NA | TRBV28 | CASSIDRLNQPQHF | TGTGCCAGCAGTATTGACAGACTTAATCAGCCCCAGCATTTT
TRBJ2-7 | NA | NA | TRBV7-2 | CASSQGGANVWYF | TGTGCCAGCAGCCAGGGTGGGGCCAATGTGTGGTACTTC
TRBJ1-5 | NA | NA | TRBV28 | CASSTPPQGMYQPQHF | TGTGCCAGCAGTACCCCCCCCCAGGGGATGTATCAGCCCCAGCATTTT
TRBJ2-1 | NA | NA | TRBV4-3 | CASSQDRRAGYNEQFF | TGCGCCAGCAGCCAGGATAGGAGGGCTGGATACAATGAGCAGTTCTTC
TRBJ2-5 | TRBD2 | NA | TRBV19 | CASTSFSGGGETQYF | TGTGCCAGTACCTCCTTTAGCGGGGGCGGAGAGACCCAGTACTTC
TRBJ2-7 | TRBD2 | NA | TRBV29-1 | CSVEGTSGSRREQHF | TGCAGCGTTGAGGGGACTAGCGGGAGTCGTCGCGAGCAGCACTTC
TRBJ1-1 | NA | NA | TRBV19 | CASGDGGNTEAFF | TGTGCCAGTGGGGACGGCGGGAACACTGAAGCTTTCTTT
TRBJ2-3 | TRBD2 | NA | TRBV9 | CASSVEVLAGAPDTQYF | TGTGCCAGCAGCGTAGAGGTCCTAGCGGGAGCCCCAGATACGCAGTATTTT
TRBJ2-4 | NA | NA | TRBV18 | CASSPPVGSGSYF | NA
TRBJ2-3 | TRBD1 | NA | TRBV5-4 | CASSSRTGEGTDTQYF | TGTGCCAGCAGCTCCCGGACAGGGGAGGGCACAGATACGCAGTATTTT
TRBJ2-1 | NA | NA | TRBV19 | CASRPAWDEQFF | TGTGCCAGTAGACCAGCGTGGGATGAGCAGTTCTTC
TRBJ1-1 | NA | NA | TRBV19 | CASFVPSGDEAFF | TGTGCCAGCTTCGTTCCCAGTGGGGATGAAGCTTTCTTT
TRBJ2-3 | TRBD2 | NA | TRBV2 | CASRSRGREGTDTQYF | TGTGCCAGCAGGTCTCGTGGGCGGGAGGGTACAGATACGCAGTATTTT
TRBJ2-1 | TRBD2 | NA | TRBV28 | CASSSPSKGQRLAGGHLSYNEQFF | TGTGCCAGCAGTTCCCCCTCAAAAGGCCAAAGGCTAGCGGGAGGCCACCTATCCTACAATGAGCAGTTCTTC
TRBJ2-1 | NA | once | TRBV27 | CASSFGGEVGSSYNEQFF | TGTGCCAGCAGTTTTGGGGGAGAGGTGGGTAGCTCCTACAATGAGCAGTTCTTC
TRBJ1-6 | NA | NA | TRBV5-1 | CASSLETGQNSPLHF | TGCGCCAGCAGCTTGGAAACAGGACAAAATTCACCCCTCCACTTT
TRBJ1-1 | NA | NA | TRBV15 | CATSRVGGDTEAFF | TGTGCCACCAGCAGAGTCGGGGGGGACACTGAAGCTTTCTTT
TRBJ1-2 | TRBD1 | NA | TRBV9 | CASSVGGGDYGYTF | TGTGCCAGCAGCGTTGGAGGGGGCGACTATGGCTACACCTTC
TRBJ2-1 | TRBD1 | NA | TRBV7-6 | CASSFQTGTSYNEQFF | TGTGCCAGCAGCTTCCAGACAGGGACCAGCTACAATGAGCAGTTCTTC
TRBJ2-1 | NA | NA | TRBV7-2 | CASSLNAPPLHNEQFF | TGTGCCAGCAGCTTAAATGCCCCACCCCTACACAATGAGCAGTTCTTC
TRBJ2-7 | NA | NA | TRBV5-8 | CASSWGAGSYEQYF | TGTGCCAGCAGCTGGGGAGCAGGTTCCTACGAGCAGTACTTC
TRBJ1-2 | TRBD1 | NA | TRBV5-5 | CASSSQGAGGYTF | TGTGCCAGCAGCTCGCAGGGGGCGGGTGGCTACACCTTC
TRBJ2-7 | NA | NA | TRBV13 | CASSLGGAPYEQYF | TGTGCCAGCAGCTTAGGCGGGGCCCCCTACGAGCAGTACTTC
TRBJ2-7 | NA | NA | TRBV23-1 | CASSQPTGRGAYEQYF | TGCGCCAGCAGTCAACCCACAGGGAGGGGGGCCTACGAGCAGTACTTC
TRBJ2-7 | NA | NA | TRBV5-5 | CASSFPGTYEQYF | TGTGCCAGCAGCTTCCCTGGAACCTACGAGCAGTACTTC
TRBJ1-2 | NA | NA | TRBV5-1 | CASSEGARGYTF | TGCGCCAGCAGCGAAGGGGCGCGTGGCTACACCTTC
TRBJ1-1 | NA | NA | TRBV27 | CASSLVPSLDGTEAFF | TGTGCCAGCAGTTTAGTCCCCTCTTTGGACGGGACTGAAGCTTTCTTT
TRBJ2-7 | NA | NA | TRBV29-1 | CSVEDGETYEQYF | TGCAGCGTTGAGGACGGAGAAACCTACGAGCAGTACTTC
TRBJ2-3 | NA | NA | TRBV4-2 | CASSQDYAPSFSTDTQYF | TGTGCCAGCAGCCAAGATTATGCACCCTCCTTTAGCACAGATACGCAGTATTTT
TRBJ1-1 | NA | NA | TRBV19 | CASSKGLNTEAFF | TGTGCCAGTAGTAAGGGACTGAACACTGAAGCTTTCTTT
TRBJ2-2 | TRBD1 | NA | TRBV28 | CASSLTGGTGELFF | TGTGCCAGCAGTTTGACAGGGGGCACCGGGGAGCTGTTTTTT
TRBJ2-7 | NA | NA | TRBV11-3 | CASSLEAKGYEQYF | TGTGCCAGCAGCTTAGAGGCAAAAGGCTACGAGCAGTACTTC
TRBJ2-5 | NA | NA | TRBV14 | CASSLNASAGYKSQYF | TGTGCCAGCAGCCTCAACGCTAGCGCGGGGTATAAGTCCCAGTACTTC
TRBJ2-1 | TRBD2 | NA | TRBV7-6 | CASSHGTSGANEQFF | TGTGCCAGCAGCCATGGGACTAGCGGGGCGAATGAGCAGTTCTTC
TRBJ2-1 | NA | NA | TRBV10-1 | CASSEPAGIGSYNEQFF | TGCGCCAGCAGTGAACCCGCAGGGATCGGCTCCTACAATGAGCAGTTCTTC
TRBJ1-1 | NA | NA | TRBV7-6 | CASSSGVNTEAFF | TGTGCCAGCAGCTCCGGGGTGAACACTGAAGCTTTCTTT
TRBJ2-7 | NA | NA | TRBV10-2 | CASSEEGPLDEQYF | TGCGCCAGCAGTGAAGAGGGGCCTCTCGACGAGCAGTACTTC
TRBJ2-3 | TRBD1 | NA | TRBV4-3 | CASSQGQGGWGTQYF | TGCGCCAGCAGCCAGGGACAGGGGGGTTGGGGTACGCAGTATTTT
TRBJ1-1 | NA | NA | TRBV9 | CASSVGGSPNTEAFF | TGTGCCAGCAGCGTAGGGGGGAGCCCGAACACTGAAGCTTTCTTT
TRBJ1-4 | NA | NA | TRBV2 | CASSDPGINEKLFF | TGTGCCAGCAGTGACCCAGGAATCAATGAAAAACTGTTTTTT
TRBJ2-7 | TRBD2 | NA | TRBV2 | CARRLAGDKATYEQYF | TGTGCCAGACGACTAGCGGGAGATAAAGCGACCTACGAGCAGTACTTC
TRBJ1-2 | TRBD1 | NA | TRBV4-1 | CASSQNRGNYGYTF | TGCGCCAGCAGCCAAAACAGGGGGAACTATGGCTACACCTTC
TRBJ2-1 | NA | few | TRBV11-2 | CASSLGFNEQFF | TGTGCCAGCAGCTTAGGTTTCAATGAGCAGTTCTTC